This TCR beta chain originates from a study of shared clonotypes between healthy human individuals (dated by TCRdb to the early 2020s). As for the study more broadly: The cohort included three men and a couple of women between 18 and 49 years of age. Per donor, three plates each were used for CD4 naive and CD4 memory, two for CD8 naive, and one for CD8 memory. Blood TCR repertoires of roughly five healthy adults were deeply sequenced to estimate repertoire size and the extent of clonotype sharing between individuals. To increase sequencing depth and limit assay-specific biases, TCR repertoire library preparation and sequencing were carried out by different laboratories using diverse techniques. Leukapheresis yielded between about 0.9 and 9 billion PBMCs per donor. Broad study findings and their caveats: Naive subsets generally had larger estimated clonotype richness than memory subsets did. About 5% of naive CD4, 3.5% of naive CD8, 2.3% of memory CD4, and 0.35% to 0.5% of memory CD8 clonotypes were shared across four donors. Even with the large sequencing depth, rarefaction of the sorted-subset datasets indicated that sequencing was incomplete. Compared with non-shared clonotypes, clonotypes shared by all four sorted-subset donors had higher generation probabilities. The genetic and exposure-history diversity represented was limited by the small number of donors. Pairwise subsampling indicated that sequencing depth was expected to affect the degree of clonotype sharing among donors. Sampling was restricted to blood, and TCR repertoires in tissue are likely to differ from TCR repertoires in blood.

For the CD8 naive samples, CD45RO-negative cells were positively selected for CCR7, yielding a CD45RA+CCR7+ population from which TemRA cells were excluded. The donors were healthy, HIV-negative adults who had no recently reported acute infections or vaccinations. Every donor was a Caucasian adult residing in Nashville, Tennessee, USA. Blood was obtained by leukapheresis, after which PBMCs were separated by Ficoll-Histopaque density gradient centrifugation and cryopreserved in liquid nitrogen vapor phase. Analytical flow cytometry was used to check the purity and quantity of each magnetically sorted T cell population. Genomic DNA was isolated from each sorted fraction and quantified by UV absorbance on a Nanodrop 2000c. TCR CDR3 regions were amplified from genomic DNA by multiplex PCR using the deep immunoSEQ assay. Extracted genomic DNA from each cell subset was distributed evenly across all wells of several immunoSEQ 96-well plates, and each plate was treated as a replicate. For sorted subsets, approximately 190 ng of genomic DNA, equivalent to some 30,000 T cell genomes, went into each replicate PCR. Purified libraries were measured with a Qubit 3.0 fluorometer, size-checked on a Bioanalyzer 2100, and measured again with the KAPA Library Quantification kit. Every immunoSEQ 96-well plate was sequenced on a dedicated single-read 150-cycle Illumina NextSeq 550 flow cell. In the source study's methods: Because the immunoSEQ output held only junctional sequences and lacked quality scores, the filtering could not match the filtering applied to full-length reads. To assign V/J genes and CDR3, sequences were annotated using PyIR, a Python wrapper for IgBLAST v1.9, with IMGT germline references. Any read was removed if the V/J assignment was weak (E-value above 1e-6), the CDR3 was missing, or the read contained stop codons, out-of-frame junctions, or ambiguous translated residues. V3J clonotypes were defined as sequences sharing the same inferred V gene, J gene, and CDR3 amino acid sequence. Percentage overlap between repertoires was calculated by dividing the number of shared unique clonotypes by the size of the smaller repertoire. Richness of each repertoire was evaluated using RTK rarefaction, the Chao1 estimator, and Recon v2.1 estimates of unobserved clonotypes. Generation probabilities were computed with OLGA for all TCRbeta clonotypes obtained by the gDNA method from several donors. TCRdb mirrors the immuneACCESS table, restricted to in-frame sequences. Some clones are absent from its copies; in checked studies, under half trace to an unresolved V gene, and the reason for the others is unknown. V, J and clone size derive from that table, while D and trimming were established from the DNA sequence. Present in this sample are approximately 2,000,000 clones, 80% to 95% of which were seen just once. Jointly, the top ten make up around 1.7% of the sample.

With respect to this clone: Its antigen has not been determined. Base-call qualities are not available, and no considerably larger clone is one nucleotide away.

This receptor was obtained from a young man in good health. Some clones in this sample may be carry-over from other donors' samples. What was sequenced was naive CD8+ T cells from PBMCs. Taken with the paper, the label for cell subset or site translates to: CD45RA+CCR7+.

The CDR3 in this case is CASIRTSGGNTGELFF. The nucleotides read TGTGCCAGTATTCGGACTAGCGGGGGGAACACCGGGGAGCTGTTTTTT. The chain is made from TRBV19 and TRBJ2-2; 13 central nucleotides agree with TRBD2. Germline trimming: 7 bases from V, 1 base from J; junction bases outside gene matches: 3. The germline V gene (reference sequence) specifies LNHDA as CDR1 and SQIVND as CDR2. Including the terminal cysteine and phenylalanine, the CDR3 comprises 16 residues. Only the CDR3 DNA stays, 48 bases, in frame from base 1.